What follows are 28 T cell receptor beta chains derived from one specimen sequenced in a study of T cell responses to AZD1222 COVID-19 vaccine. Libraries were prepared by immunoSEQ multiplex PCR; TCRdb keeps only in-frame clonotypes and omits some of them. The sample holds approximately 77,000 clones; roughly 90% are singletons and the top ten take 4% to 5.5%. The material sequenced was peripheral blood, taken 28 days after the second AZD1222 dose. The origin of the receptors is an adult who received the AZD1222 COVID-19 vaccine.

V usage is TRBV12-3 or TRBV12-4 and J usage is TRBJ2-7; D remains ambiguous. The CDR3 has 13 residues. Trimming cost V 3 bases and J 0 bases, with 6 bases left between them. CDR3 sequence reads: CASSFAASYEQYF. The CDR3, as DNA: TGTGCCAGCAGTTTTGCAGCCTCCTACGAGCAGTACTTC.

The DNA for the CDR3 is TGTGCCAGCAGCTGGCGGGAGACGGTACAAGAGACCCAGTACTTC. Translated: CASSWRETVQETQYF. The J gene is TRBJ2-5, the V gene TRBV7-9; TRBD2 aligns across 7 bases. In germline, CDR1 is SEHNR, CDR2 FQNEAQ (reference sequence). The CDR3 has 15 residues. The V and J ends lost 4 bases and 2 bases, in that order; junction bases with no gene match: 7.

This chain uses TRBV11-2 with TRBJ2-3; the D gene is possibly TRBD1 (5 bases). Germline CDR1 and CDR2: SGHAT and FQNNGV. Trimming left V 10 bases short and J 3 bases short, with 17 bases between. CDR3 length: 14 residues. The CDR3 nucleotides are TGTGCCATACGACGACAGAAAGGAACAGATACGCAGTATTTT. As protein: CAIRRQKGTDTQYF.

The chain employs TRBV11-2 and TRBJ2-1, with 8 bases matching TRBD2. The CDR3 is 17 amino acids. Germline CDR1 is SGHAT and CDR2 is FQNNGV. Trimming removed 6 bases from V and 0 bases from J; junction bases left unmatched: 10. The CDR3 protein is CASRRGAGGSSYNEQFF. In nucleotides, the CDR3 is TGTGCCAGCAGGAGGGGGGCGGGAGGAAGCTCCTACAATGAGCAGTTCTTC.

The chain has TRBV3-1 (or the pseudogene TRBV3-2) and TRBJ1-3, with a weak D call TRBD1 (6 bases). Germline values: CDR1 LGHDT, CDR2 YNNKEL (reference sequence). The V end was cut by 6 bases, the J end by 0 bases, with 12 bases between. This CDR3 has 15 residues. CDR3 nucleotide sequence: TGTGCCAGCAGTCCAGGGGTATTCTCTGGAAACACCATATATTTT. Translation gives CASSPGVFSGNTIYF.

The chain links TRBV5-5 to TRBJ1-2; 8 bases are shared with TRBD1. Germline loops: CDR1 SGHKS, CDR2 YYEKEE (reference sequence). With V trimmed by 4 bases and J by 7 bases, 12 bases remained unmatched. This CDR3 has 15 residues. Here the CDR3 DNA reads TGTGCCAGCAGCCTTACACAGGGGGTCGGCCTTGGCTACACCTTC. Residues: CASSLTQGVGLGYTF.

This clone was recorded once. The V gene is TRBV19, the J gene TRBJ2-2, with TRBD2 matching over 9 bases. This CDR3 has 15 residues. Germline CDR1 is LNHDA and CDR2 is SQIVND (reference sequence). V gave up 5 bases and J gave up 3 bases; unmatched junction bases: 4. CDR3 sequence (DNA): TGTGCCAGTAGTCGGCGGGAGGGACACACCGGGGAGCTGTTTTTT. Translation: CASSRREGHTGELFF.

The chain links TRBV19 to TRBJ1-1, with 9 bases fitting TRBD1. The CDR3 is 12 amino acids. Germline loops: CDR1 LNHDA, CDR2 SQIVND (reference sequence). Trimming took 10 bases from V and 7 from J; bases not matched to a gene: 7. Here the CDR3 reads CATWDRVLEAFF. As DNA, the CDR3 is TGTGCCACCTGGGACAGGGTCCTTGAAGCTTTCTTT.

This chain links TRBV7-9 with TRBJ1-5; D gene ambiguous. Germline CDR1 reads SEHNR; CDR2 reads FQNEAQ (reference sequence). Between the trimmed V and J ends, which lost 3 bases and 11 bases, there was a span of 11 bases. This CDR3 comprises 12 residues. The chain's CDR3 is CASSFLTGSQHF. The CDR3 DNA is TGTGCCAGCAGCTTCCTAACCGGGTCCCAGCATTTT.

This chain's CDR3 is CASSLRQGNGYTF. The CDR3 region has the DNA TGTGCCAGCAGCTTAAGACAGGGAAATGGCTACACCTTC. The V and J genes are TRBV7-8 and TRBJ1-2, with 7 positions matching TRBD1. Per germline, CDR1 SGHVS and CDR2 FQNEAQ. V lost 2 bases and J lost 6; bases outside the gene matches: 3. The CDR3 is 13 amino acids. The whole variable domain, remainder taken from reference TRBV7-8 and TRBJ1-2, is GAGVSQSPRYKVAKRGQDVALRCDPISGHVSLFWYQQALGQGPEFLTYFQNEAQLDKSGLPSDRFFAERPEGSVSTLKIQRTQQEDSAVYLCASSLRQGNGYTFGSGTRLTVV.

The J gene is TRBJ1-2, the V gene TRBV5-6; D unresolved. Germline CDR1 is SGHDT and CDR2 is YYEEEE. Deletions cut 1 base from V and 6 bases from J, with 10 bases between. The CDR3 sequence is 13 residues long. The CDR3 is CASSLWADDGYTF. The DNA for the CDR3 is TGTGCCAGCAGCTTGTGGGCAGATGATGGCTACACCTTC.

The rearrangement joins TRBV24-1 to TRBJ1-5; D unclear. Germline lookup yields CDR1 KGHDR and CDR2 SFDVKD. V dropped 8 bases and J dropped 4 bases, with 11 bases sitting between them. This CDR3 is 13 amino acids long. CDR3 region: CATNDGFNQPQHF. The CDR3 bases are TGTGCCACCAATGACGGATTTAATCAGCCCCAGCATTTT.

V and J are TRBV4-3 and TRBJ1-6; D unclear. The CDR3 length is 18 residues. Trimming left V 0 bases short and J 7 bases short, with 19 bases between. The germline CDR1 and CDR2 sequences are LGHNA and YSLEER. The CDR3 protein is CASSQEAVLTGSNSPLHF. The DNA of the CDR3 is TGCGCCAGCAGCCAAGAAGCCGTACTGACGGGATCCAATTCACCCCTCCACTTT.

The V call is TRBV15, the J call TRBJ2-7; TRBD2 matches at 7 bases. V trimming: 9 bases; J trimming: 1 base; junction bases outside the gene matches: 12. This CDR3 region has 15 residues. Germline assignment: CDR1 LNHNV and CDR2 YYDKDF (reference sequence). The CDR3 sequence is CATSFGLADSYEQYF. For the CDR3, the DNA is TGTGCCACTTCATTCGGGCTAGCGGATTCCTACGAGCAGTACTTC.

The chain recombines TRBV28 with TRBJ1-1, with 8 bases aligning to TRBD1. Germline lookup yields CDR1 MDHEN and CDR2 SYDVKM. The CDR3 loop spans 13 amino acids. The junction had 7 bases not matched to a gene; V was cut back by 8 bases and J by 5 bases. CDR3 sequence: CASLRQGRTEAFF. The DNA of the CDR3 is TGTGCCAGCCTCAGACAGGGGCGAACTGAAGCTTTCTTT.

The chain employs TRBV18 and TRBJ1-4; D is undetermined. The CDR3 covers 14 residues. Germline V gene data show CDR1 as KGHSH and CDR2 as LQKENI. V lost 9 bases to trimming and J lost 3 bases, with 14 bases between them. CDR3: CASRRGVPNEKLFF. The CDR3 DNA sequence: TGTGCCAGTCGGCGCGGGGTACCTAATGAAAAACTGTTTTTT.

V is TRBV7-9 and J is TRBJ2-1; no firm D call. The CDR3 sequence is 11 residues long. Looked up from germline, CDR1 is SEHNR and CDR2 is FQNEAQ (reference sequence). V lost 1 base and J lost 7, with 2 bases in between. This chain's CDR3 is CASSLGNEQFF. DNA of the CDR3: TGTGCCAGCAGCTTAGGGAATGAGCAGTTCTTC.

The table lists this clone with a count of one. The CDR3 sequence is CSVEVSGANVLTF. The CDR3 DNA is TGCAGCGTTGAAGTCTCTGGGGCCAACGTCCTGACTTTC. The chain links TRBV29-1 to TRBJ2-6; no reliable D call. The CDR3 covers 13 residues. V lost 1 base and J 0 bases, leaving 1 base between the germline ends. Germline V gene data show CDR1 as SQVTM and CDR2 as ANQGSEA.

This chain joins TRBV25-1 and TRBJ2-2; no clear D gene. The V gene lost 5 bases and the J gene lost 2 bases, with 12 bases spanning the gap. Germline V gene lookup returns CDR1 MGHDK and CDR2 SYGVNS. The CDR3 covers 15 residues. The CDR3 nucleotides read TGTGCCAGCAGTAAGAGGATCGGAAACACCGGGGAGCTGTTTTTT. Translated, it gives CASSKRIGNTGELFF.

J is TRBJ1-2 and V is TRBV30, with a possible D match to TRBD1 (6 bases). Trimming pared 4 bases from V and 1 base from J, leaving 10 bases between. CDR1 is GTSNPN and CDR2 is SVGIG in the germline V gene (reference sequence). The CDR3 extends over 13 amino acids. In DNA form, the CDR3 reads TGTGCCTGGACAGGGGTTCGTAACTATGGCTACACCTTC. It translates to CAWTGVRNYGYTF. Combining the CDR3 with reference TRBV30 and TRBJ1-2 gives the whole variable domain SQTIHQWPATLVQPVGSPLSLECTVEGTSNPNLYWYRQAAGRGLQLLFYSVGIGQISSEVPQNLSASRPQDRQFILSSKKLLLSDSGFYLCAWTGVRNYGYTFGSGTRLTVV.

This clone was seen a few times. The chain carries TRBV10-3 and TRBJ2-7; the match to TRBD1 covers 9 bases. Germline V lookup: CDR1 ENHRY, CDR2 SYGVKD. The CDR3 is 13 amino acids. J lost 6 bases, V lost 6 bases, and 6 bases had no gene match. The CDR3 protein is CAISSGQGSEQYF. The CDR3 DNA follows: TGTGCCATCAGCTCCGGACAGGGGTCCGAGCAGTACTTC.

The chain carries TRBV7-3 and TRBJ2-3; D is tentatively TRBD1 or TRBD2 (6 bases each). V shed 5 bases and J shed 4 bases, with 16 bases lying between them. The CDR3 is 15 amino acids. The germline V gene encodes CDR1 SGHTA and CDR2 FQGTGA. The CDR3 region has the DNA TGTGCCAGCAGCCCTGGCAGGGGAGGCTCAGATACGCAGTATTTT. It translates to CASSPGRGGSDTQYF. Drawing the rest from reference TRBV7-3 and TRBJ2-3, the complete variable domain is GAGVSQTPSNKVTEKGKYVELRCDPISGHTALYWYRQSLGQGPEFLIYFQGTGAADDSGLPNDRFFAVRPEGSVSTLKIQRTERGDSAVYLCASSPGRGGSDTQYFGPGTRLTVL.

The chain recombines TRBV9 with TRBJ1-1; D perhaps matches TRBD1 (6 bases). Trimming shortened V by 3 bases and J by 6 bases, and 18 bases separated the two germline ends. Germline assignment: CDR1 SGDLS and CDR2 YYNGEE. The CDR3 sequence is 15 residues long. The CDR3 coding sequence is TGTGCCAGCAGCGCCGAGGGGTCGGGGGCTTCTGAAGCTTTCTTT. It translates to CASSAEGSGASEAFF.

The rearrangement joins TRBV9 to TRBJ2-7; 15 bases line up with TRBD2. Germline loops: CDR1 SGDLS, CDR2 YYNGEE. The CDR3 contains 15 residues. V trimming: 2 bases; J trimming: 7 bases; junction bases outside the gene matches: 4. CDR3 DNA sequence: TGTGCCAGCAGCGTTGGGACTAGCGGGAGGCAAGAGCAGTACTTC. Its protein is CASSVGTSGRQEQYF.

V gene TRBV24-1 combines with J gene TRBJ1-4; D call uncertain. The CDR3 consists of 15 residues. V was cut by 4 bases and J by 4 bases, with 12 bases left in between. Germline assignment: CDR1 KGHDR and CDR2 SFDVKD. The CDR3 spells CATSDMDGVNEKLFF. In nucleotides, the CDR3 is TGTGCCACCAGTGACATGGACGGTGTTAATGAAAAACTGTTTTTT.

The genes are TRBV30 and TRBJ1-2; 7 bases map to TRBD1. Germline CDR1 reads GTSNPN; CDR2 reads SVGIG (reference sequence). This CDR3 contains 13 residues. The V gene end was trimmed by 4 bases and the J gene end by 4 bases; junction bases not matched to a gene: 6. Here the CDR3 reads CAWKGGPFYGYTF. The CDR3 coding sequence is TGTGCCTGGAAAGGGGGCCCATTCTATGGCTACACCTTC.

J is TRBJ2-1 and V is TRBV3-1 (or the pseudogene TRBV3-2), with 7 bases identical to TRBD2. The trim removed 0 bases at V and 7 bases at J, leaving 9 bases unmatched. The CDR3 is 16 amino acids. Germline V gives CDR1 LGHDT, CDR2 YNNKEL (reference sequence). In DNA, the CDR3 is TGTGCCAGCAGCCAAGATCAGCGGGGACCGTATAATGAGCAGTTCTTC. As protein: CASSQDQRGPYNEQFF.

The chain is built from TRBV6-5 and TRBJ1-4; 7 nucleotides align to TRBD1. After removal of 6 bases from V and 12 bases from J, the junction contained 7 bases not matched to a gene. The CDR3 runs 12 residues. Germline assignment: CDR1 MNHEY and CDR2 SVGAGI. The CDR3 spells CASRRGQEELFF. In DNA form, the CDR3 reads TGTGCCAGCAGGCGAGGACAGGAGGAACTGTTTTTT.